This passage covers 25 T cell receptor beta chains from one sample sequenced in a study of OX40 agonist ivuxolimab in advanced cancers. TCRdb's copy holds only in-frame clones and misses some; the assay was immunoSEQ multiplex PCR. The sample yields thousands of clones, 60% to 75% seen once. The sample in question was CD4+ or CD8+ T cells sorted from blood, obtained in a trial of the OX40 agonist ivuxolimab. These TCRs come from an adult with an advanced solid tumor such as melanoma, head and neck, liver or kidney cancer.

The rearrangement links TRBV7-8 to TRBJ2-1; D is unclear. Between the trimmed V and J ends, which lost 4 bases and 2 bases, there was a span of 9 bases. In germline, CDR1 is SGHVS, CDR2 FQNEAQ. This CDR3 has 14 residues. CDR3 in amino acids: CASSSAGAYNEQFF. CDR3 nucleotide sequence: TGTGCCAGCAGCTCCGCTGGGGCCTACAATGAGCAGTTCTTC.

The chain couples TRBV9 to TRBJ1-1; TRBD1 matches at 7 bases. The CDR3 extends over 14 amino acids. The junction had 6 bases not matched to a gene; V was cut back by 7 bases and J by 0 bases. Per germline, CDR1 SGDLS and CDR2 YYNGEE. CDR3 amino acids: CASAPGQMNTEAFF. Here the CDR3 DNA reads TGTGCCAGCGCACCGGGACAGATGAACACTGAAGCTTTCTTT.

The sample holds one count of this clone. The rearrangement joins TRBV7-9 to TRBJ2-7; a possible D gene is TRBD1 (6 bases). V lost 5 bases, J lost 5 bases, and 13 bases lay in between. Germline values: CDR1 SEHNR, CDR2 FQNEAQ (reference sequence). The CDR3 sequence is 13 residues long. The chain's CDR3 is CASSRTDAHEQYF. Written as DNA, the CDR3 is TGTGCCAGCAGCCGGACAGACGCCCACGAGCAGTACTTC.

In its sample, this clone ranks as large. The chain joins TRBV9 to TRBJ2-1; 10 positions agree with TRBD2. The CDR3 is made up of 16 amino acids. The J segment lost 6 bases and the V segment lost 3 bases, leaving 9 bases of the junction unmatched. The germline V gene encodes CDR1 SGDLS and CDR2 YYNGEE. CDR3 in amino acids: CASSDRTSGTGNEQFF. For the CDR3, the DNA is TGTGCCAGCAGCGACCGGACTAGCGGTACGGGCAATGAGCAGTTCTTC.

The V and J genes are TRBV7-9 and TRBJ2-2; 8 bases fit TRBD2. The CDR3 runs to 17 residues. J gave up 0 bases and V 3 bases, and 6 bases lay outside the gene matches. Germline CDR1 is SEHNR and CDR2 is FQNEAQ (reference sequence). The CDR3 DNA follows: TGTGCCAGCAGCTTCGGGGTAGCGGGATCGAACACCGGGGAGCTGTTTTTT. Translated, it gives CASSFGVAGSNTGELFF.

The rearrangement links TRBV21-1 to TRBJ1-2; the table names TRBD1, a call not compared with the DNA. TRBV21-1 is described as a pseudogene. The CDR3 is 14 amino acids. CDR3 bases: TGTGCCAGCAGCGCCCGTAAGGGGGTCGATGGCTACACCTTC. This translates into CASSARKGVDGYTF.

This clone is deemed large (0.1 to 1%). The chain combines TRBV6-4 with TRBJ2-3; unclear D gene. Deletions cut 0 bases from V and 3 bases from J, with 10 bases between. CDR1 is MRHNA and CDR2 is SNTAGT in the germline V gene. The CDR3 is made up of 15 amino acids. The CDR3 DNA follows: TGTGCCAGCAGTGACTCGGAAAGGGAAACAGATACGCAGTATTTT. Its translation: CASSDSERETDTQYF.

This chain links TRBV4-1 with TRBJ2-7; 9 bases line up with TRBD2. Germline V gene data show CDR1 as MGHRA and CDR2 as YSYEKL. The CDR3 is made up of 17 amino acids. V lost 1 base and J lost 2; bases outside the gene matches: 9. The CDR3 sequence: CASSQGSTSGLTYEQYF. The DNA for the CDR3 is TGCGCCAGCAGCCAAGGCTCGACTAGCGGTTTAACCTACGAGCAGTACTTC.

The chain couples TRBV5-8 to TRBJ1-1; no reliable D call. Deletions cut 1 base from V and 7 bases from J, with 8 bases between. The length of the CDR3 is 12 residues. The germline gives CDR1 SGHTS, CDR2 YDEGEE. The CDR3 DNA sequence: TGTGCCAGCAGCTTGTTAGTTGATGAAGCTTTCTTT. Its translation is CASSLLVDEAFF.

This clone was picked up a small number of times. The CDR3 reads CASSLVLTNSGANVLTF. The CDR3 DNA is TGTGCCAGCAGCTTGGTACTTACCAACTCTGGGGCCAACGTCCTGACTTTC. The chain combines TRBV5-4 with TRBJ2-6; D remains ambiguous. Trimming shortened V by 0 bases and J by 0 bases, and 10 bases separated the two germline ends. Germline V gene sequence: CDR1 SGHNT, CDR2 YYREEE (reference sequence). The CDR3 sequence is 17 residues long.

CDR3 protein: CASSELGRSYEQYF. CDR3 in DNA: TGTGCCAGCAGTGAATTAGGCAGATCCTACGAGCAGTACTTC. J is TRBJ2-7 and V is TRBV25-1; D call uncertain. Germline values: CDR1 MGHDK, CDR2 SYGVNS. V lost 1 base, J lost 1 base, and 8 bases lay in between. The CDR3 covers 14 residues.

The V and J genes are TRBV7-6 and TRBJ2-3; 12 bases map to TRBD2. This CDR3 region has 16 residues. CDR1 SGHVS and CDR2 FNYEAQ come from the germline V gene. The V segment lost 5 bases and the J segment 4 bases; nucleotides outside the gene matches: 7. CDR3 nucleotide sequence: TGTGCCAGCAGCCCCCCGACTAGCGGGAGTGCAGATACGCAGTATTTT. It translates to CASSPPTSGSADTQYF.

This chain uses TRBV5-1 with TRBJ1-1, with 11 bases fitting TRBD1. Unmatched junction bases numbered 5, after V lost 2 bases and J lost 5 bases. CDR3 length: 15 residues. The germline V gene has CDR1 SGHRS and CDR2 YFSETQ. This chain's CDR3 is CASSLAGTGGTEAFF. The DNA of the CDR3 is TGCGCCAGCAGCTTAGCCGGGACAGGGGGAACTGAAGCTTTCTTT. Looking up the rest from reference TRBV5-1 and TRBJ1-1 gives the full variable domain: KAGVTQTPRYLIKTRGQQVTLSCSPISGHRSVSWYQQTPGQGLQFLFEYFSETQRNKGNFPGRFSGRQFSNSRSEMNVSTLELGDSALYLCASSLAGTGGTEAFFGQGTRLTVV.

This chain uses TRBV14 with TRBJ2-3; D unclear. Germline assignment: CDR1 SGHDN and CDR2 FVKESK. The ends were cut back, 0 bases at V and 2 bases at J, with 12 bases in the middle. The CDR3 is 16 residues long. The CDR3 sequence is CASSQDSGRATDTQYF. CDR3 DNA: TGTGCCAGCAGCCAAGATTCGGGTCGGGCCACAGATACGCAGTATTTT.

V is TRBV9 and J is TRBJ2-7, with TRBD2 matching over 12 bases. V gave up 3 bases and J gave up 6 bases; unmatched junction bases: 7. CDR1 is SGDLS and CDR2 is YYNGEE in the germline V gene. There are 15 residues in the CDR3. CDR3: CASSATKGLAGEQYF. CDR3 DNA sequence: TGTGCCAGCAGCGCGACAAAGGGACTAGCGGGCGAGCAGTACTTC.

The chain combines TRBV18 with TRBJ2-1, with D possibly TRBD1 on 5 matching bases. This CDR3 has 13 amino acids. Trimming removed 2 bases at V and 5 bases at J, with 7 bases between. Per germline, CDR1 KGHSH and CDR2 LQKENI. The CDR3 loop reads CASSPGRDNEQFF. CDR3 coding DNA: TGTGCCAGCTCACCAGGCAGGGACAATGAGCAGTTCTTC.

The CDR3 DNA reads TGTGCCAGTAGTATAATGGGAGGCAACGGGGAGACCCAGTACTTC. The encoded protein is CASSIMGGNGETQYF. The chain links TRBV19 to TRBJ2-5; tentatively, D is TRBD2 (6 bases). Looked up from germline, CDR1 is LNHDA and CDR2 is SQIVND (reference sequence). This CDR3 region has 15 residues. V lost 2 bases, J lost 5 bases, and 15 bases lay in between.

The V call is TRBV25-1, the J call TRBJ2-7; TRBD2 might be the D (6 bases). CDR3 length: 15 amino acids. The V gene lost 2 bases and the J gene lost 5 bases, with 16 bases spanning the gap. From germline, CDR1 is MGHDK and CDR2 SYGVNS. The CDR3 DNA reads TGTGCCAGCAGTGAAACTGGAGGGCACCAAAACGAGCAGTACTTC. Amino acids: CASSETGGHQNEQYF.

This chain links TRBV2 with TRBJ2-2; TRBD1 agrees at 8 bases. This CDR3 region has 16 residues. J gave up 1 base and V 7 bases, and 8 bases lay outside the gene matches. CDR1 SNHLY and CDR2 FYNNEI come from the germline V gene. The CDR3 loop is CASTYYGQGNTGELFF. The DNA for the CDR3 is TGTGCCAGCACATACTACGGACAGGGGAACACCGGGGAGCTGTTTTTT.

V and J are TRBV11-3 and TRBJ2-2, with D unresolved. This CDR3 is 12 amino acids long. Germline V gives CDR1 SGHNT, CDR2 YENEEA. V lost 6 bases and J 5 bases, leaving 7 bases between the germline ends. The CDR3 spells CASSHDTGELFF. CDR3 sequence (DNA): TGTGCCAGCAGTCACGATACCGGGGAGCTGTTTTTT.

CDR3 sequence (DNA): TGTGCCAGCAGGCCGGAGTCCGTGACTAGCGAGCGCCAAGAGACCCAGTACTTC. It encodes CASRPESVTSERQETQYF. This chain connects TRBV7-9 to TRBJ2-5; 8 nucleotides line up with TRBD2. This CDR3 contains 18 residues. V lost 6 bases to trimming and J lost 1 base; unmatched junction nucleotides: 16. In germline, CDR1 is SEHNR, CDR2 FQNEAQ (reference sequence).

The chain uses TRBV10-2 and TRBJ2-2; 7 bases agree with TRBD2. V shed 7 bases, J shed 1 base, and the junction held 6 bases outside the gene matches. CDR3 length: 15 residues. Germline CDR1 WSHSY, CDR2 SAAADI. CDR3 DNA: TGCGCCAGCACGGCCCTAGCGGAGAACACCGGGGAGCTGTTTTTT. Its protein product is CASTALAENTGELFF.

The V and J genes are TRBV5-1 and TRBJ2-7, with 8 bases lining up with TRBD1. Germline-derived CDR1 and CDR2 are SGHRS and YFSETQ. The CDR3 contains 14 residues. The V and J ends lost 0 bases and 7 bases, in that order; junction bases with no gene match: 6. As DNA, the CDR3 is TGCGCCAGCAGCTTGGGGACAGGGCTTGAAGAGCAGTACTTC. Its protein is CASSLGTGLEEQYF.

The chain carries TRBV9 and TRBJ2-7; 7 nucleotides align to TRBD2. This CDR3 comprises 15 residues. Trimming took 5 bases from V and 3 from J; bases not matched to a gene: 11. The germline V gene encodes CDR1 SGDLS and CDR2 YYNGEE. The DNA for the CDR3 is TGTGCCAGCAGTGTATCTAGCGGCGGTCTCTACGAGCAGTACTTC. Translating gives CASSVSSGGLYEQYF.

This clone is categorized as hyperexpanded. The gene calls are TRBV7-6 and TRBJ1-3; 8 bases align to TRBD1. The germline V gene has CDR1 SGHVS and CDR2 FNYEAQ. The length of the CDR3 is 16 residues. J was trimmed by 2 bases and V by 1 base; bases with no gene match: 4. CDR3 protein: CASSLVSGGPGNTIYF. Written as DNA, the CDR3 is TGTGCCAGCAGCTTAGTCTCAGGGGGCCCTGGAAACACCATATATTTT.